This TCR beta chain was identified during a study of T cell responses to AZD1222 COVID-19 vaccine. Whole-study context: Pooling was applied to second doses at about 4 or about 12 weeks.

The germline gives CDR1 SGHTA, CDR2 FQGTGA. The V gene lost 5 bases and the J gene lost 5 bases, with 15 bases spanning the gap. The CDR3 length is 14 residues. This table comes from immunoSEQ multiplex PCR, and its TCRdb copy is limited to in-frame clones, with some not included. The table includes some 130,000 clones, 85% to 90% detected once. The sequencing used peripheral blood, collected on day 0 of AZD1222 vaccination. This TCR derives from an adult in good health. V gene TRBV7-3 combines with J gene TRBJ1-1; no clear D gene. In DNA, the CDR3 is TGTGCCAGCAGCCCAGGACTAATGGGGACTGAAGCTTTCTTT. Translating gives CASSPGLMGTEAFF.